This TCR beta chain originates from a study of cytomegalovirus exposure and HLA in healthy donors (dated by TCRdb to about 2017). Background on the whole study: The 670 or so repertoires of the first cohort and the roughly 110 validation repertoires were produced on the same platform, according to a later analysis. The study aimed to test whether signatures of past pathogen exposure could be identified by cataloging public T cell receptors. In addition to the first cohort of 500 to 850 subjects, a separate validation cohort of about 120 different subjects was used. To predict cytomegalovirus infection status, the study combined high-throughput TCR immunosequencing, statistical association of individual TCRs with disease status, and machine learning. Overall study results and their limits: The validation cohort had no HLA typing available for a later analysis, so co-occurrence within that cohort was assessed over all 120 or so repertoires. Most TCR sequences were seen in very few donors, while some public TCRs were found in many individuals. According to the authors, the approach could potentially be generalized to other disease states and immunological phenotypes. Three of the identified cytomegalovirus-associated TCR beta chains were confirmed in vitro to be specific for cytomegalovirus antigens. Of the cluster scores, about 94% were above 0 in a later analysis, which found that TCRs clustered in the first cohort also tended to co-occur in the 90 to 150 validation repertoires. In both the original and validation cohorts, the classifier was reported to diagnose cytomegalovirus status with high specificity and sensitivity. The study listed 150 to 200 TCR beta chains as associated with cytomegalovirus.

Libraries came from the immunoSEQ multiplex PCR assay. In the source study's methods: A statistical classification framework was built to diagnose cytomegalovirus status from the catalog of TCR beta chain sequences. TCRdb holds this immuneACCESS table with in-frame rearrangements only. Some clones are missing; in checked studies, unresolved V genes explain under half, and the rest has no known cause. V and J calls and clone size come straight from that table; D and trimming were deduced from the DNA. Within this sample are about 82,000 clones, with around 92% of them counted one time only. Roughly 0.74% of the sample is held by the ten biggest clonotypes. The donors belonged to the validation cohort of about 120 subjects, which was separate from the roughly 700-subject first cohort. Worth noting for this clone: Its specific antigen is unknown. No qualities accompany the bases; no much larger clone lies one base away.

Sequenced material: PBMCs. This clonotype originated in a young man in good health and CMV-seronegative.

For the CDR3, the sequence is CASRSWTGGTEAFF. The DNA sequence follows: TGTGCCAGCAGGTCTTGGACAGGGGGCACTGAAGCTTTCTTT. The chain employs TRBV7-9 and TRBJ1-1, with 10 junctional bases fitting TRBD1. Spanning cysteine to phenylalanine, the CDR3 consists of 14 amino acids. Here the CDR3 DNA is all that survives: 42 bases in frame from base 1. The junction shows trimming of 6 bases on V and 4 bases on J, and the gene matches do not reach 5 bases of it. Sequences SEHNR (CDR1) and FQNEAQ (CDR2) are obtained from the germline V gene (reference sequence).